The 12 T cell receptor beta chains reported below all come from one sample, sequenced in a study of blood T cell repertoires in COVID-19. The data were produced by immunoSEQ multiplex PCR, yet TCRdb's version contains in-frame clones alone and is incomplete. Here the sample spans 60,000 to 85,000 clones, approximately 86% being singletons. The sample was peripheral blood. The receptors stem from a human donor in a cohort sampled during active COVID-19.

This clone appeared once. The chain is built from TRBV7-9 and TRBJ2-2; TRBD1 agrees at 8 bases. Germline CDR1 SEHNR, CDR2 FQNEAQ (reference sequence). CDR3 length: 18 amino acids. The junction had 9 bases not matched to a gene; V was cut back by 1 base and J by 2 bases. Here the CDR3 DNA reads TGTGCCAGCAGCTTAGTCGTTCTGGCAGGGGGCAACACCGGGGAGCTGTTTTTT. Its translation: CASSLVVLAGGNTGELFF.

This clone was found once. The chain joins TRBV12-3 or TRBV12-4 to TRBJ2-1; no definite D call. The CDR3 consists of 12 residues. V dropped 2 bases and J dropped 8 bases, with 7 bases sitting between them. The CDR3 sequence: CASSLRGDEQFF. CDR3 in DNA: TGTGCCAGCAGTTTACGAGGAGATGAGCAGTTCTTC.

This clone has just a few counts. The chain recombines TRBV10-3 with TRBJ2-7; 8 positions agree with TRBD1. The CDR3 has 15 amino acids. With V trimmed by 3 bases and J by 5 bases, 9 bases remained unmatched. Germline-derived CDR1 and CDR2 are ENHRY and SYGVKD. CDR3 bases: TGTGCCATCAGTGATGCCGGGACAGGTATCGACGAGCAGTACTTC. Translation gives CAISDAGTGIDEQYF.

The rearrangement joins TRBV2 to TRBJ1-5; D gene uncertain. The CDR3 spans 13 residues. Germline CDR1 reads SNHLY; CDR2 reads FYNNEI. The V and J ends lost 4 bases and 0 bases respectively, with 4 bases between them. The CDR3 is CASSGYSNQPQHF. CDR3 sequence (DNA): TGTGCCAGCAGTGGTTATAGCAATCAGCCCCAGCATTTT.

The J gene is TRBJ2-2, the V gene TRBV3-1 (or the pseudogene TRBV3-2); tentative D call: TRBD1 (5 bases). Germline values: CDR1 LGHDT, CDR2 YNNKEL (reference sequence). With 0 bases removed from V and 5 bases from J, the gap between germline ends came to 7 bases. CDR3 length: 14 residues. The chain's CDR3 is CASSQEAGTGELFF. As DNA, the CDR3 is TGTGCCAGCAGCCAAGAGGCAGGGACCGGGGAGCTGTTTTTT.

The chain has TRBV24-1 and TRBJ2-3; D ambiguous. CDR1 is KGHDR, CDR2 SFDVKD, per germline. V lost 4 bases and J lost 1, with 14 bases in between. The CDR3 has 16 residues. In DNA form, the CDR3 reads TGTGCCACCAGTGAGGGTCGATTCCAGGGCACAGATACGCAGTATTTT. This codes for CATSEGRFQGTDTQYF.

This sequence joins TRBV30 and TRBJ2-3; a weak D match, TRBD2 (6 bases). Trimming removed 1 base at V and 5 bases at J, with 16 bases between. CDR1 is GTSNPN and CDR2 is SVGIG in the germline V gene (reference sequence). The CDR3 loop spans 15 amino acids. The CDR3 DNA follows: TGTGCCTGGAGTGGTTCACTACTGCGGGGAGATACGCAGTATTTT. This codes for CAWSGSLLRGDTQYF.

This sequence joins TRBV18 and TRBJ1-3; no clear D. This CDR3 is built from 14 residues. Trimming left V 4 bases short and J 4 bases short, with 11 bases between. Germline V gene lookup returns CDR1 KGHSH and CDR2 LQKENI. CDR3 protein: CASSQGPRGNTIYF. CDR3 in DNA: TGTGCCAGCTCACAAGGCCCGAGGGGAAACACCATATATTTT.

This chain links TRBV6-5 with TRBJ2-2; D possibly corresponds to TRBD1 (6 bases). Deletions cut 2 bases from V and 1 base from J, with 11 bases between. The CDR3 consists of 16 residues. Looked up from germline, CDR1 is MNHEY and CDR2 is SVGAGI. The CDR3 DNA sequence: TGTGCCAGCAGTTACGAGGGACACGTGAACACCGGGGAGCTGTTTTTT. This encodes CASSYEGHVNTGELFF.

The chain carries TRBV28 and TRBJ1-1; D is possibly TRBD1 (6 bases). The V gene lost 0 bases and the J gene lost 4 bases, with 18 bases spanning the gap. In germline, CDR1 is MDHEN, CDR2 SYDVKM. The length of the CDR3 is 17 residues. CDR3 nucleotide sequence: TGTGCCAGCAGTTTATGGGGGGATCCCCAGGGGTCCACTGAAGCTTTCTTT. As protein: CASSLWGDPQGSTEAFF.

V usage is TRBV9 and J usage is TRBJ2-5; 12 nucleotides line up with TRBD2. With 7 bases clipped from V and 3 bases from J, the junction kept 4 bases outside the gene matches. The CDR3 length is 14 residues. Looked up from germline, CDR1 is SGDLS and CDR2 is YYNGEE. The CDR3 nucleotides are TGTGCCAGCGCCCGACTAGCGGGGGAAGAGACCCAGTACTTC. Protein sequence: CASARLAGEETQYF. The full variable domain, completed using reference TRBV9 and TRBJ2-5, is DSGVTQTPKHLITATGQRVTLRCSPRSGDLSVYWYQQSLDQGLQFLIQYYNGEERAKGNILERFSAQQFPDLHSELNLSSLELGDSALYFCASARLAGEETQYFGPGTRLLVL.

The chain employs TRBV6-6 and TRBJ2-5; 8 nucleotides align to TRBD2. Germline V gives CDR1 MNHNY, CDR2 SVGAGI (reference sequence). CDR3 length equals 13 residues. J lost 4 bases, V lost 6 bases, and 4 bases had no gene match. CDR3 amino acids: CASRAGVGETQYF. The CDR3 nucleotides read TGTGCCAGCAGAGCGGGAGTTGGAGAGACCCAGTACTTC.